Here is one TCR beta chain with its context. The data were obtained in a study of T-cell reconstitution after alpha-beta-depleted transplantation in children. V lost 5 bases to trimming and J lost 6 bases, with 10 bases between them. The CDR3 consists of 13 residues. Unique molecular identifiers were used to barcode this TCRbeta library. TCRdb called the PCR reads again in MiXCR, with one record for every CDR3 protein. The sample lists hundreds of thousands of distinct CDR3 sequences; roughly 14% were seen once. Here the sequenced sample was PBMCs, taken from the stem cell graft. The source is a human donor who donated a stem cell graft to a child with Fanconi anemia. The chain joins TRBV12-3 or TRBV12-4 to TRBJ2-2; D unclear. The CDR3, as DNA: TGTGCCAGCAGTCCGCAGGTGGCCGGGGAGCTGTTTTTT. This gives the protein CASSPQVAGELFF.